Following are 17 T cell receptor beta chains from one sample sequenced in a study of early T cells in non-severe SARS-CoV-2 infection. TCRdb passed the 5' RACE reads through MiXCR, listing each CDR3 protein once. There are 60,000 to 80,000 distinct CDR3 sequences in the sample; 12% occur only once, and approximately 4% lies in the top ten. The specimen sequenced was whole blood. The receptors shown here come from an adult who was a healthcare worker with PCR-confirmed SARS-CoV-2 infection or an uninfected control (not recorded which).

J is TRBJ2-3 and V is TRBV28; weak D call: TRBD1 (6 bases). This CDR3 contains 15 residues. CDR1 and CDR2 from the germline V gene are MDHEN and SYDVKM. V lost 4 bases and J lost 4, with 15 bases in between. CDR3 protein: CASSSFRGGADTQYF. Written as DNA, the CDR3 is TGTGCCAGCAGTTCGTTCAGGGGCGGCGCAGATACGCAGTATTTT. The full variable domain, its missing parts supplied by reference TRBV28 and TRBJ2-3, is DVKVTQSSRYLVKRTGEKVFLECVQDMDHENMFWYRQDPGLGLRLIYFSYDVKMKEKGDIPEGYSVSREKKERFSLILESASTNQTSMYLCASSSFRGGADTQYFGPGTRLTVL.

This clonotype appeared many times. The chain joins TRBV20-1 to TRBJ1-4; tentatively, D is TRBD1 (5 bases). V was trimmed by 8 bases and J by 4 bases, leaving 20 bases between them. The CDR3 totals 15 residues. Germline CDR1 is DFQATT and CDR2 is SNEGSKA (reference sequence). CDR3 sequence: CSTRLVEGINEKLFF. The DNA for the CDR3 is TGCAGTACCCGTCTTGTCGAGGGGATTAATGAAAAACTGTTTTTT.

This chain connects TRBV5-1 to TRBJ2-5, with D unclear. CDR3 length: 12 amino acids. Germline V lookup: CDR1 SGHRS, CDR2 YFSETQ. The ends were cut back, 0 bases at V and 3 bases at J, with 3 bases in the middle. In nucleotides, the CDR3 is TGCGCCAGCAGCTTGGACAAAGAGACCCAGTACTTC. Residues: CASSLDKETQYF.

This clonotype was observed many times. This rearrangement joins TRBV5-1 to TRBJ1-5; TRBD1 might be the D (5 bases). Germline CDR1 reads SGHRS; CDR2 reads YFSETQ. The length of the CDR3 is 15 residues. Trimming removed 4 bases from V and 6 bases from J, with 17 bases in between. The CDR3 DNA reads as TGCGCCAGCAGCGAGGGGACCGACGGATTTCAGCCCCAGCATTTT. Translation gives CASSEGTDGFQPQHF.

This clonotype was observed many times. The gene calls are TRBV20-1 and TRBJ1-5; unclear D gene. Germline-derived CDR1 and CDR2 are DFQATT and SNEGSKA (reference sequence). There are 16 residues in the CDR3. V gave up 1 base and J gave up 0 bases, with 13 bases separating them. CDR3 sequence: CSARVSDGYSNQPQHF. CDR3 DNA: TGCAGTGCTAGAGTTTCGGACGGGTATAGCAATCAGCCCCAGCATTTT.

This clonotype was observed at least ten times. J is TRBJ2-2 and V is TRBV5-1; D unresolved. The CDR3 sequence is 13 residues long. Germline CDR1 reads SGHRS; CDR2 reads YFSETQ. The V and J ends lost 4 bases and 6 bases respectively, with 10 bases between them. The CDR3 reads CASSPSPSGELFF. For the CDR3, the DNA is TGCGCCAGCAGCCCATCCCCCTCCGGGGAGCTGTTTTTT.

The rearrangement links TRBV29-1 to TRBJ1-2; no reliable D call. In germline, CDR1 is SQVTM, CDR2 ANQGSEA. The CDR3 runs to 14 residues. V was shortened by 2 bases and J by 4 bases, with 14 bases between the two germline ends. The CDR3 here is CSVEPIGSGYGYTF. DNA of the CDR3: TGCAGCGTTGAACCCATTGGTAGTGGCTATGGCTACACCTTC.

This clonotype was detected only a few times. This sequence joins TRBV20-1 and TRBJ2-3; 8 positions agree with TRBD2. The length of the CDR3 is 17 residues. Germline V gives CDR1 DFQATT, CDR2 SNEGSKA (reference sequence). Trimming removed 0 bases from V and 2 bases from J; junction bases left unmatched: 10. The CDR3 coding sequence is TGCAGTGCTAGAGATGAGAGCGGGAGTGCCCTCACAGATACGCAGTATTTT. Its translation is CSARDESGSALTDTQYF.

The chain joins TRBV7-9 to TRBJ1-5; tentatively, D is TRBD1 (6 bases). The germline V gene encodes CDR1 SEHNR and CDR2 FQNEAQ (reference sequence). With 5 bases removed from V and 3 bases from J, the gap between germline ends came to 11 bases. This CDR3 has 14 residues. The DNA for the CDR3 is TGTGCCAGCAGCCCAACAGGGTCCAATCAGCCCCAGCATTTT. Translated: CASSPTGSNQPQHF.

This clonotype has a count of ten or more. The genes are TRBV19 and TRBJ2-4; 9 positions match TRBD1. The length of the CDR3 is 16 residues. Losses at the gene ends were 3 bases for V and 6 bases for J; bases not matched to a gene: 9. CDR1 is LNHDA and CDR2 is SQIVND in the germline V gene (reference sequence). CDR3 protein: CASSISRTGVGNIQYF. The DNA for the CDR3 is TGTGCCAGTAGTATCTCCAGGACAGGGGTGGGAAACATTCAGTACTTC.

V usage is TRBV6-1 and J usage is TRBJ2-7; D remains unclear. Germline V CDR1 and CDR2: MNHNS, SASEGT. The CDR3 runs 11 residues. V lost 2 bases to trimming and J lost 4 bases, with 3 bases between them. The CDR3 nucleotides read TGTGCCAGCAGTGAACGGTACGAGCAGTACTTC. Translating gives CASSERYEQYF.

The table lists this clonotype with a few counts. The V gene is TRBV20-1, the J gene TRBJ2-7; tentative D call: TRBD1 (7 bases). Germline loops: CDR1 DFQATT, CDR2 SNEGSKA (reference sequence). V lost 1 base to trimming and J lost 5 bases, with 18 bases between them. There are 15 residues in the CDR3. DNA of the CDR3: TGCAGTGCTAGAGTGTCTCAGGGGGGTGGGAACGAGCAGTACTTC. Translation: CSARVSQGGGNEQYF.

The chain links TRBV5-1 to TRBJ2-5; 8 bases map to TRBD1. The ends lost 4 bases at V and 5 bases at J; junction bases unmatched: 10. CDR1 and CDR2 from the germline V gene are SGHRS and YFSETQ. This CDR3 contains 15 residues. The CDR3 nucleotides read TGCGCCAGCAGCGCCGACAGGGGAGCCCAGGAGACCCAGTACTTC. Its translation: CASSADRGAQETQYF. The full variable domain, its missing parts supplied by reference TRBV5-1 and TRBJ2-5, is KAGVTQTPRYLIKTRGQQVTLSCSPISGHRSVSWYQQTPGQGLQFLFEYFSETQRNKGNFPGRFSGRQFSNSRSEMNVSTLELGDSALYLCASSADRGAQETQYFGPGTRLLVL.

The rearrangement joins TRBV6-1 to TRBJ2-1, with D hard to call. The CDR3 is made up of 14 amino acids. Germline-derived CDR1 and CDR2 are MNHNS and SASEGT. V lost 8 bases and J 4 bases, leaving 15 bases between the germline ends. CDR3 sequence (DNA): TGTGCCAGCCCCCCCCCCGGCCCATACAATGAGCAGTTCTTC. It codes for CASPPPGPYNEQFF.

This clonotype came up many times. The V call is TRBV6-5, the J call TRBJ2-6, with unresolved D. V was shortened by 2 bases and J by 0 bases, with 5 bases between the two germline ends. Germline values: CDR1 MNHEY, CDR2 SVGAGI. There are 15 residues in the CDR3. The CDR3 coding sequence is TGTGCCAGCAGTTACGTCGGCTCTGGGGCCAACGTCCTGACTTTC. This encodes CASSYVGSGANVLTF.

In this sample, this clonotype turned up a few times. The chain uses TRBV15 and TRBJ1-1, with 7 positions matching TRBD1. CDR1 and CDR2 from the germline V gene are LNHNV and YYDKDF (reference sequence). The CDR3 totals 13 residues. J gave up 9 bases and V 1 base, and 5 bases lay outside the gene matches. CDR3 in amino acids: CATSRGDSGQAFF. DNA for the CDR3: TGTGCCACCAGCAGAGGGGACAGTGGGCAAGCTTTCTTT.

The V gene is TRBV28, the J gene TRBJ2-7; D gene uncertain. CDR3 size: 11 residues. Germline V gene lookup returns CDR1 MDHEN and CDR2 SYDVKM. V gave up 7 bases and J gave up 4 bases, with 8 bases separating them. The chain's CDR3 is CASTTTYEQYF. The DNA for the CDR3 is TGTGCCAGCACCACGACTTACGAGCAGTACTTC.